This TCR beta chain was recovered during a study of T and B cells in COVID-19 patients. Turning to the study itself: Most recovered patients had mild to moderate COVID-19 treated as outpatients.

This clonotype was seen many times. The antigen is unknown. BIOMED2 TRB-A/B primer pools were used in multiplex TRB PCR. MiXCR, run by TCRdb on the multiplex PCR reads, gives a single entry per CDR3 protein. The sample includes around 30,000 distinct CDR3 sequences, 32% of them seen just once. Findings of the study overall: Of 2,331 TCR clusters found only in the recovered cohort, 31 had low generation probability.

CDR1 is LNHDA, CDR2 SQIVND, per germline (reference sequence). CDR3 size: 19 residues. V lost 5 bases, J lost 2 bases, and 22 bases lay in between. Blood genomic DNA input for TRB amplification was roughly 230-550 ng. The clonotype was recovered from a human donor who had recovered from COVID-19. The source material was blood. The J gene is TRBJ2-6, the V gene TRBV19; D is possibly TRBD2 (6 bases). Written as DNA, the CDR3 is TGTGCCAGTAGTCCGCGCGGGGACCCAAAAGGAGCTGGGGCCAACGTCCTGACTTTC. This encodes CASSPRGDPKGAGANVLTF. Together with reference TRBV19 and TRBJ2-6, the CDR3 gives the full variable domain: DGGITQSPKYLFRKEGQNVTLSCEQNLNHDAMYWYRQDPGQGLRLIYYSQIVNDFQKGDIAEGYSVSREKKESFPLTVTSAQKNPTAFYLCASSPRGDPKGAGANVLTFGAGSRLTVL.